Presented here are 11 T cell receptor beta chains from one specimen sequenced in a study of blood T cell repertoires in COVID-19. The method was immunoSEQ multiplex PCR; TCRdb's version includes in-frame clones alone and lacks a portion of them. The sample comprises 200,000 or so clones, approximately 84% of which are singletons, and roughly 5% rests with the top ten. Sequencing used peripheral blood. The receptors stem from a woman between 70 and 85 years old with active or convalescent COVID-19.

CDR3 nucleotide sequence: TGTGCCAGCAGCCAAGAGGTGCACGGCAATGAGCAGTTCTTC. It yields the protein CASSQEVHGNEQFF. This chain uses TRBV3-1 (or the pseudogene TRBV3-2) with TRBJ2-1; no firm D call. Germline lookup yields CDR1 LGHDT and CDR2 YNNKEL (reference sequence). V lost 0 bases, J lost 6 bases, and 9 bases lay in between. This CDR3 is built from 14 residues.

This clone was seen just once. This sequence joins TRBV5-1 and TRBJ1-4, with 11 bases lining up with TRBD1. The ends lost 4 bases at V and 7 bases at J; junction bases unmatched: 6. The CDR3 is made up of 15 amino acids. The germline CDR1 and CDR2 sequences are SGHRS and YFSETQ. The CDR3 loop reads CASSISGTGGEKLFF. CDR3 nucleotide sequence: TGCGCCAGCAGCATCTCCGGGACAGGGGGTGAAAAACTGTTTTTT. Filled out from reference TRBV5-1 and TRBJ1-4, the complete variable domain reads KAGVTQTPRYLIKTRGQQVTLSCSPISGHRSVSWYQQTPGQGLQFLFEYFSETQRNKGNFPGRFSGRQFSNSRSEMNVSTLELGDSALYLCASSISGTGGEKLFFGSGTQLSVL.

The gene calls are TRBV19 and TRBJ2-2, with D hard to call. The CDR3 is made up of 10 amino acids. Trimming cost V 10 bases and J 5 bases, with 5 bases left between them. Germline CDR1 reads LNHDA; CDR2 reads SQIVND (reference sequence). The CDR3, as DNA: TGTGCCACCCTAACCGGGGAGCTGTTTTTT. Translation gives CATLTGELFF.

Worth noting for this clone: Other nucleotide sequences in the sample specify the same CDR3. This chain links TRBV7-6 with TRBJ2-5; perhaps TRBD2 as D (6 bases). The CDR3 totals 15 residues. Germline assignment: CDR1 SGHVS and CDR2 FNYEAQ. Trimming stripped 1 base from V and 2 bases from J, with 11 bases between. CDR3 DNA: TGTGCCAGCAGCTTAGGGCCGGGAGCGCAAGAGACCCAGTACTTC. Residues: CASSLGPGAQETQYF.

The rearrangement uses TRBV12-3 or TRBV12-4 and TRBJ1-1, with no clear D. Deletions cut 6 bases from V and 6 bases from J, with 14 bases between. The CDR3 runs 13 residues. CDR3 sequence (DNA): TGTGCCAGCAGACTCCAAACAGTCCCTGAAGCTTTCTTT. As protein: CASRLQTVPEAFF.

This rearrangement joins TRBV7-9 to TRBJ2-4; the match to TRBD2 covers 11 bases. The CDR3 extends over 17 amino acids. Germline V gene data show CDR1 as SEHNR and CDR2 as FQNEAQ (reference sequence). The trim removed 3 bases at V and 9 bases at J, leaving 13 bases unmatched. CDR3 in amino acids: CASSFKVVTSGEGIQYF. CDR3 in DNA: TGTGCCAGCAGCTTCAAGGTGGTGACTAGCGGGGAGGGCATTCAGTACTTC.

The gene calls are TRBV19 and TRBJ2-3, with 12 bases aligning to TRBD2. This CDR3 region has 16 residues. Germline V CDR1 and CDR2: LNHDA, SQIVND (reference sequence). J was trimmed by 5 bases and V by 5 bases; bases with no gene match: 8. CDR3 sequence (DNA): TGTGCCAGTAGTGAGACTAGCGGGAGAGCGGGAGATACGCAGTATTTT. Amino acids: CASSETSGRAGDTQYF.

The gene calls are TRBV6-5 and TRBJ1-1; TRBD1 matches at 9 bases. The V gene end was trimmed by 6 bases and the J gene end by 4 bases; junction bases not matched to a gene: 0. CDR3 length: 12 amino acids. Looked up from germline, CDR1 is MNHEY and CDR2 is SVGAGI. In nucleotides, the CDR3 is TGTGCCAGCAGGACAGGGGGCACTGAAGCTTTCTTT. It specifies CASRTGGTEAFF.

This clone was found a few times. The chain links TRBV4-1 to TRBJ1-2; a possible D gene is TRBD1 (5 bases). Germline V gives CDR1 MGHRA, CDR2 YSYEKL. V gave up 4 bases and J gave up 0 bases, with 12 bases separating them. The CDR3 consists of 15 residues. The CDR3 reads CASSLDSDTNYGYTF. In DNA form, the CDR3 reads TGCGCCAGCAGCCTTGATTCGGACACTAACTATGGCTACACCTTC.

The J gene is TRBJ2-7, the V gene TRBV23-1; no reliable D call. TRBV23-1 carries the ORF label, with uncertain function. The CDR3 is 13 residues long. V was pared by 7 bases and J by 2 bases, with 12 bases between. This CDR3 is CASIPGFTYEQYF. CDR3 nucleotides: TGCGCCAGCATTCCGGGTTTCACCTACGAGCAGTACTTC.

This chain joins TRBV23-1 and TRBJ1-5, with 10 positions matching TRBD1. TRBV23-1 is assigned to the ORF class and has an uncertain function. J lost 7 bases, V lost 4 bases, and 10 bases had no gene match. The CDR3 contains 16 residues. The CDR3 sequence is CASSRFRDRGWQPQHF. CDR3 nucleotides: TGCGCCAGCAGTCGCTTCCGGGACAGGGGATGGCAGCCCCAGCATTTT.